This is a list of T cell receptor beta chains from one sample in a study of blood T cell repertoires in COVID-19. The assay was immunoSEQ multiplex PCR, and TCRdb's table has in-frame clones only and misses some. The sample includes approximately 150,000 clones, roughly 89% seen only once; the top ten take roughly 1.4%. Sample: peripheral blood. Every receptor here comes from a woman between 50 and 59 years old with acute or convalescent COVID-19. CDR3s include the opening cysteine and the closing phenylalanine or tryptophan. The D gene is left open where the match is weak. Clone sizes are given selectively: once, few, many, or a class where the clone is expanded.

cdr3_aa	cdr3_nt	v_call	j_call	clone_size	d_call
CATNRAGTGKGSNQPQHF	TGTGCCACTAATAGGGCCGGGACAGGGAAAGGTAGCAATCAGCCCCAGCATTTT	TRBV19	TRBJ1-5	.	TRBD1
CASSQSQNTGELFF	TGTGCCAGCAGCCAATCCCAAAACACCGGGGAGCTGTTTTTT	TRBV7-9	TRBJ2-2	.	.
CASSVSGGVPETQYF	TGTGCCAGCAGCGTTAGCGGGGGGGTCCCAGAGACCCAGTACTTC	TRBV3-1/TRBV3-2	TRBJ2-5	.	TRBD2
CASSPGPEKGYTF	TGTGCCAGCTCACCAGGGCCAGAGAAGGGCTACACCTTC	TRBV18	TRBJ1-2	.	.
CASSQANNGQGPIYGYTF	TGCGCCAGCAGCCAAGCAAACAACGGACAGGGTCCTATCTATGGCTACACCTTC	TRBV4-1	TRBJ1-2	.	TRBD1
CASSLATGIYGYTF	TGTGCCAGCAGCTTAGCGACAGGGATCTATGGCTACACCTTC	TRBV7-2	TRBJ1-2	.	TRBD1
CASSVSGLATDTQYF	TGTGCCAGCAGCGTATCGGGACTAGCGACAGATACGCAGTATTTT	TRBV9	TRBJ2-3	.	TRBD2
CASSLWTGNINYGYTF	TGCGCCAGCAGCCTCTGGACAGGGAACATTAACTATGGCTACACCTTC	TRBV4-1	TRBJ1-2	few	TRBD1
CASSSGDRPNYGYTF	TGTGCCAGCAGCTCGGGGGACAGACCTAACTATGGCTACACCTTC	TRBV5-5	TRBJ1-2	.	TRBD1
CASSIGGKMNTEAFF	TGTGCCAGTAGTATCGGAGGGAAAATGAACACTGAAGCTTTCTTT	TRBV19	TRBJ1-1	.	.
CSASGGSGQETQYF	TGCAGTGCTAGTGGCGGGAGTGGCCAAGAGACCCAGTACTTC	TRBV20-1	TRBJ2-5	.	TRBD2
CASSLVGAMSSYNSPLHF	TGTGCCAGCAGCTTAGTTGGGGCCATGAGCTCCTATAATTCACCCCTCCACTTT	TRBV13	TRBJ1-6	.	.
CSVDDRPNTEAFF	TGCAGCGTTGATGACAGACCGAACACTGAAGCTTTCTTT	TRBV29-1	TRBJ1-1	.	.
CATSATGQETQYF	TGTGCCACCAGTGCAACAGGGCAAGAGACCCAGTACTTC	TRBV24-1	TRBJ2-5	.	.
CASSLRLWAGDYEQYF	TGTGCCAGCAGCTTAAGGCTTTGGGCGGGAGATTACGAGCAGTACTTC	TRBV7-9	TRBJ2-7	once	TRBD2
CASAYRQPSYEQYF	TGTGCCAGCGCTTATAGACAGCCTTCCTACGAGCAGTACTTC	TRBV6-5	TRBJ2-7	.	.
CASSPLDSQNSPLHF	TGTGCCAGCAGTCCCCTAGACAGTCAGAATTCACCCCTCCACTTT	TRBV7-9	TRBJ1-6	.	.
CASRRTVRNEKLFF	TGTGCCAGCAGGAGGACAGTTAGAAATGAAAAACTGTTTTTT	TRBV11-2	TRBJ1-4	.	.
CASSLAGGTEAFF	TGTGCCAGCAGTTTGGCGGGAGGCACTGAAGCTTTCTTT	TRBV27	TRBJ1-1	.	.
CAAGRNGYTF	TGTGCCGCGGGACGGAATGGCTACACCTTC	TRBV30	TRBJ1-2	.	.
CASTYSGSNEKLFF	TGTGCCAGCACCTACTCCGGTAGTAATGAAAAACTGTTTTTT	TRBV6-6	TRBJ1-4	.	.
CAVLAGGTDTQYF	TGTGCCGTCCTAGCGGGAGGAACAGATACGCAGTATTTT	TRBV15	TRBJ2-3	once	TRBD2
CASSSGGLGYNEQFF	TGTGCCAGCAGCTCCGGGGGTCTAGGGTACAATGAGCAGTTCTTC	TRBV7-2	TRBJ2-1	.	.
CSARTREGRYF	TGCAGTGCTAGAACCAGGGAGGGTCGGTACTTC	TRBV20-1	TRBJ2-5	.	TRBD2
CASSPQDSGNTIYF	TGTGCCAGTAGTCCACAGGACTCTGGAAACACCATATATTTT	TRBV19	TRBJ1-3	.	.
CASSYSSGGSVDTQYF	TGTGCCAGCAGTTACTCTAGCGGGGGCTCTGTGGATACGCAGTATTTT	TRBV6-2/TRBV6-3	TRBJ2-3	few	TRBD2